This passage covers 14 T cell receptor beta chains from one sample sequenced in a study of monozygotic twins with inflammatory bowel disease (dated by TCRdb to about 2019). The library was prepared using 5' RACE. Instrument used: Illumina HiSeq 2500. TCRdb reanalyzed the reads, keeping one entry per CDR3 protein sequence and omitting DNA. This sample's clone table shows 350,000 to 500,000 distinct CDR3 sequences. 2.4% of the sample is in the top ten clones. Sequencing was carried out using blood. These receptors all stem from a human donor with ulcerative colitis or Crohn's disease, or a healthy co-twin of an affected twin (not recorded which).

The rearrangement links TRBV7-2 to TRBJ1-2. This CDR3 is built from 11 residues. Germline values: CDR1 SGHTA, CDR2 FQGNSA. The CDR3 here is CASSLDQGYTF. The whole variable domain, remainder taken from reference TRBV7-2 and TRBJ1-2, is GAGVSQSPSNKVTEKGKDVELRCDPISGHTALYWYRQSLGQGLEFLIYFQGNSAPDKSGLPSDRFSAERTGGSVSTLTIQRTQQEDSAVYLCASSLDQGYTFGSGTRLTVV.

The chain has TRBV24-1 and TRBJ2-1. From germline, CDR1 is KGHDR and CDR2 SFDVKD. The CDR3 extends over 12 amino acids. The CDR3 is CATSDLGNEQIF.

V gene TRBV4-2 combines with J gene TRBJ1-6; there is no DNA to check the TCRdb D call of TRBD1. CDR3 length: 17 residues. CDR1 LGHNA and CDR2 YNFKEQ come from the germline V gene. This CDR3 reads CASSQDWQGAPGSPLHF.

CDR3 region: CSARFPPTQEKLFF. The chain combines TRBV20-1 with TRBJ1-4; TCRdb selects TRBD1, and the lack of DNA leaves this call unchecked. CDR3 length: 14 amino acids. Germline CDR1 and CDR2: DFQATT and SNEGSKA (reference sequence).

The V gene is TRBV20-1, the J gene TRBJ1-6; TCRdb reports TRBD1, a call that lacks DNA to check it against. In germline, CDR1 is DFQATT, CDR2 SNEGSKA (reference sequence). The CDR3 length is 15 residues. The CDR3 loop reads CSGQDSLSYNSPLHF.

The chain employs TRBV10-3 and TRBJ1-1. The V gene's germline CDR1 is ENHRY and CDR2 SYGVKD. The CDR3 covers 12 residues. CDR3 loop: CAISRSTNEAFF.

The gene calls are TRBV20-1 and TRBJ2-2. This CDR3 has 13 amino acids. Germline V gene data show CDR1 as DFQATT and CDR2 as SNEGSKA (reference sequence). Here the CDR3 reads CSALHRNTGELFF.

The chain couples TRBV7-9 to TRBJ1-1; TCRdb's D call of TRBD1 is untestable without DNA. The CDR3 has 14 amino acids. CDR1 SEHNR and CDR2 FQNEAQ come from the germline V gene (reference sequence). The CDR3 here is CASSLGGRGTEAFF.

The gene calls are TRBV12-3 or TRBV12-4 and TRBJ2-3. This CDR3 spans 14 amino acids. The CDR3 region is CASSDSTSTDTQYF.

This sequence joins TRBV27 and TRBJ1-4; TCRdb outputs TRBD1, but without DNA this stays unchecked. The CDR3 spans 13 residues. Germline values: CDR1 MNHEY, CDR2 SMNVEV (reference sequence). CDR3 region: CASRRGPNEKLFF.

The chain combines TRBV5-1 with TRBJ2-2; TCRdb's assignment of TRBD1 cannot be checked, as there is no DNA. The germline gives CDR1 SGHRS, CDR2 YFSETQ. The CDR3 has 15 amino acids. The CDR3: CASDRDNLNTGELFF.

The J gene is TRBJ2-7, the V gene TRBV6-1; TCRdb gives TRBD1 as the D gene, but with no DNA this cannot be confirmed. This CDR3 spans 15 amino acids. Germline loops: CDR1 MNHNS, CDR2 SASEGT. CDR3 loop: CASSPWRGPFYEQYF.

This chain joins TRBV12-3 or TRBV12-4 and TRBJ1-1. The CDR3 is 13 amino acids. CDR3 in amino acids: CASSLMGNTEDFF.

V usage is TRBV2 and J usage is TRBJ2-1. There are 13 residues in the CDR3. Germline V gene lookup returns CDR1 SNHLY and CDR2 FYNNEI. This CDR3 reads CASSKERYNEQFF.